This TCR beta chain was captured in a study of cytomegalovirus exposure and HLA in healthy donors. Separate from the approximately 700-subject first cohort was the 120-subject validation cohort, to which the donors belonged. Study-level points and caveats: Most observed TCR sequences were rare, whereas some public TCRs were detected in many donors.

The sample holds a few counts of this clone. Its target is unknown. Only in-frame clones appear in the TCRdb table, and some are missing; sequencing was by immunoSEQ multiplex PCR. The table includes about 360,000 clones, 86% detected once. The material sequenced was PBMCs. The TCR originated in a woman aged 18-29 years in good health and CMV-seronegative.

For the CDR3, the DNA is TGTGCCTGGAGCCGAGGCCTAGTTTCACACGGGGAGCTGTTTTTT. It encodes CAWSRGLVSHGELFF. V is TRBV30 and J is TRBJ2-2; D unresolved. Germline V CDR1 and CDR2: GTSNPN, SVGIG (reference sequence). The V gene lost 3 bases and the J gene lost 7 bases, with 18 bases spanning the gap. This CDR3 is 15 amino acids long.